This T cell receptor (beta chain) came from a study of shared clonotypes between healthy human individuals. Across the whole study: Each donor had three CD4 naive, three CD4 memory, two CD8 naive and one CD8 memory plate.

Adults of Caucasian background living in Nashville, Tennessee made up all donors. Germline CDR1 reads MDHEN; CDR2 reads SYDVKM. Trimming stripped 8 bases from V and 4 bases from J, with 12 bases between. The CDR3 is 13 amino acids. This clone was counted a single time. Its target is not known. Clones were sequenced by immunoSEQ multiplex PCR, and TCRdb holds only the in-frame ones, with some missing. The sample yields more than 1,200,000 clones, 97% to 99% seen once. The study's findings and limits: A generally larger estimated richness was seen in naive subsets than in memory subsets.

This receptor was identified in a man aged 25 to 45 in good health. The J gene is TRBJ1-5, the V gene TRBV28, with TRBD1 as a possible D gene (5 bases). Sequencing input: naive CD4+ T cells sorted from blood. Stated subset: CD45RA+ positively selected. This CDR3 is CASSGGGNQPQHF. The CDR3 DNA sequence: TGTGCCAGCTCCGGGGGTGGGAATCAGCCCCAGCATTTT.